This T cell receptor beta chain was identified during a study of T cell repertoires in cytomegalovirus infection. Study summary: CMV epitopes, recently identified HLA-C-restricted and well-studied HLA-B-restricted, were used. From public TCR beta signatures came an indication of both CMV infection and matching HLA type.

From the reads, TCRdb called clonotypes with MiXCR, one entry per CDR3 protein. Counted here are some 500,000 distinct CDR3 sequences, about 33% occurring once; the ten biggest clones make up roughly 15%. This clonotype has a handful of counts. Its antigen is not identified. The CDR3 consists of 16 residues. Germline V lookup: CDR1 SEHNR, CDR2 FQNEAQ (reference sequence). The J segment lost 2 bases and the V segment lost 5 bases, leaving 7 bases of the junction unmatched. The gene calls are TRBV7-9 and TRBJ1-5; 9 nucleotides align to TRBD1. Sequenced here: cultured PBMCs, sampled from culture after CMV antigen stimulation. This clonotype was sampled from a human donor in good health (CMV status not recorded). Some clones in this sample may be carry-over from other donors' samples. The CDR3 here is CASSKGTGKGNQPQHF. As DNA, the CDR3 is TGTGCCAGCAGCAAGGGGACAGGGAAGGGCAATCAGCCCCAGCATTTT.